This is a list of T cell receptor beta chains from one sample in a study of OX40 agonist ivuxolimab in advanced cancers. The table came from immunoSEQ multiplex PCR; TCRdb's copy has only in-frame clones and leaves some out. The top ten hold approximately 1.6% of the sample, which has tens of thousands of clones, roughly 80% seen once. The sequencing used CD4+ or CD8+ T cells sorted from blood, collected in a trial of the OX40 agonist ivuxolimab. The receptors derive from an adult with an advanced solid tumor such as melanoma, head and neck, liver or kidney cancer. Each CDR3 is given with its conserved first and last residue.

CDR3aa: CASSPLAGVTPKSYEQYF
j_gene: TRBJ2-7
len: 18
v_gene: TRBV27

CDR3aa: CASSLLRGNTIYF
j_gene: TRBJ1-3
len: 13
v_gene: TRBV5-8

CDR3aa: CASSSTGYDEQFF
j_gene: TRBJ2-1
len: 13
v_gene: TRBV11-2

CDR3aa: CAISAGDGNTIYF
j_gene: TRBJ1-3
len: 13
v_gene: TRBV10-3

CDR3aa: CASIPRALYNEQFF
j_gene: TRBJ2-1
len: 14
v_gene: TRBV2

CDR3aa: CASSGGDTDYEQYF
j_gene: TRBJ2-7
len: 14
v_gene: TRBV9

CDR3aa: CASSLGGHGYTF
j_gene: TRBJ1-2
len: 12
v_gene: TRBV5-6

CDR3aa: CASSLGQIMNTEAFF
j_gene: TRBJ1-1
len: 15
v_gene: TRBV11-1

CDR3aa: CASSPGTSGRGTDTQYF
j_gene: TRBJ2-3
len: 17
v_gene: TRBV28

CDR3aa: CSVEAAGAEYEQYF
j_gene: TRBJ2-7
len: 14
v_gene: TRBV29-1

CDR3aa: CASSPGTGGKAEAFF
j_gene: TRBJ1-1
len: 15
v_gene: TRBV18

CDR3aa: CASIPGLAGSSYNEQFF
j_gene: TRBJ2-1
len: 17
v_gene: TRBV21-1

CDR3aa: CASSLPLGSGSSYEQYF
j_gene: TRBJ2-7
len: 17
v_gene: TRBV28

CDR3aa: CASSARDYSDTQYF
j_gene: TRBJ2-3
len: 14
v_gene: TRBV6-1

CDR3aa: CASSQFPGGISKNIQYF
j_gene: TRBJ2-4
len: 17
v_gene: TRBV5-6

CDR3aa: CASRVSYTGNSTQYF
j_gene: TRBJ2-5
len: 15
v_gene: TRBV6-7

CDR3aa: CASSLSGSQAGELFF
j_gene: TRBJ2-2
len: 15
v_gene: TRBV7-3

CDR3aa: CASRPTGRFEKLFF
j_gene: TRBJ1-4
len: 14
v_gene: TRBV7-9

CDR3aa: CASSGRGDTQYF
j_gene: TRBJ2-3
len: 12
v_gene: TRBV5-4

CDR3aa: CASSERSGRYNEQFF
j_gene: TRBJ2-1
len: 15
v_gene: TRBV10-2

CDR3aa: CASSLGAGNTGELFF
j_gene: TRBJ2-2
len: 15
v_gene: TRBV7-2

CDR3aa: CASSGGQRETQYF
j_gene: TRBJ2-5
len: 13
v_gene: TRBV7-2

CDR3aa: CASTPPGRSYEQYF
j_gene: TRBJ2-7
len: 14
v_gene: TRBV6-5

CDR3aa: CATRGGTYQETQYF
j_gene: TRBJ2-5
len: 14
v_gene: TRBV10-3

CDR3aa: CASSSPNWGQAFF
j_gene: TRBJ1-1
len: 13
v_gene: TRBV7-2

CDR3aa: CASRSGGYEQYF
j_gene: TRBJ2-7
len: 12
v_gene: TRBV28

CDR3aa: CASSQTSGRFETQYF
j_gene: TRBJ2-5
len: 15
v_gene: TRBV27

CDR3aa: CASSLRGDKYGYTF
j_gene: TRBJ1-2
len: 14
v_gene: TRBV27